The next 9 T cell receptor beta chains were all read from a single sample in a study of blood T cell repertoires in COVID-19. Repertoires were generated with immunoSEQ multiplex PCR, while TCRdb's copy carries only in-frame clones and drops some. This sample yields a few hundred thousand clones, of which 90% to 95% are seen a single time; 0.86% belongs to the top ten. The sample taken for sequencing was PBMCs or T cells enriched from blood (not recorded which). These receptors were obtained from a woman aged 40-49 years who had been exposed to COVID-19.

This chain connects TRBV7-3 to TRBJ2-1; 12 nucleotides match TRBD2. The CDR3 is 15 residues long. The ends lost 6 bases at V and 15 bases at J; junction bases unmatched: 15. CDR1 and CDR2 (germline): SGHTA, FQGTGA. The CDR3 loop reads CASSTTSGSKVAPFF. The CDR3 DNA reads as TGTGCCAGCAGTACGACTAGCGGGAGCAAGGTGGCACCGTTCTTC.

The chain couples TRBV7-2 to TRBJ1-2; TRBD1 matches 11 bases. The length of the CDR3 is 15 residues. Germline lookup yields CDR1 SGHTA and CDR2 FQGNSA. The V gene end was trimmed by 5 bases and the J gene end by 4 bases; junction bases not matched to a gene: 6. The CDR3 DNA is TGTGCCAGCAGCCTAAGGGACAGGGGGTCCTATGGCTACACCTTC. This codes for CASSLRDRGSYGYTF.

The V gene is TRBV5-1, the J gene TRBJ2-3, with 7 bases that match TRBD2. The length of the CDR3 is 15 residues. Trimming removed 1 base from V and 3 bases from J; junction bases left unmatched: 5. Germline V gives CDR1 SGHRS, CDR2 YFSETQ. This CDR3 is CASSLMGGWTDTQYF. The DNA for the CDR3 is TGCGCCAGCAGCTTGATGGGAGGGTGGACAGATACGCAGTATTTT.

About this clone itself: The junction and the germline gene differ at one end; a read error may be behind it. J is TRBJ2-5 and V is TRBV6-5, with a possible D match to TRBD1 (6 bases). The CDR3 runs to 16 residues. Germline values: CDR1 MNHEY, CDR2 SVGAGI. DNA of the CDR3: TGTGCCAGCAGTAACTCATTTCGGACAGAGCAAGAGACCCAGTACTTC. Translating gives CASSNSFRTEQETQYF.

As DNA, the CDR3 is TGTGCCAGCATGACGAGACAGTCCTATAATTCACCCCTCCACTTT. Translation: CASMTRQSYNSPLHF. This chain connects TRBV6-5 to TRBJ1-6; a weak D match, TRBD1 (5 bases). The germline V and J ends were trimmed by 7 bases and 1 base, with 11 bases remaining between them. Germline V gene data show CDR1 as MNHEY and CDR2 as SVGAGI. The CDR3 loop spans 15 amino acids.

The rearrangement uses TRBV2 and TRBJ2-7, with a tentative D call TRBD1 (6 bases). This CDR3 is 14 amino acids long. Trimming pared 6 bases from V and 2 bases from J, leaving 14 bases between. CDR1 SNHLY and CDR2 FYNNEI come from the germline V gene. The CDR3 DNA reads as TGTGCCAGCAGGCTACAGGGAGCAACCTACGAGCAGTACTTC. Its protein is CASRLQGATYEQYF. Full variable domain (rest looked up from reference TRBV2 and TRBJ2-7): EPEVTQTPSHQVTQMGQEVILRCVPISNHLYFYWYRQILGQKVEFLVSFYNNEISEKSEIFDDQFSVERPDGSNFTLKIRSTKLEDSAMYFCASRLQGATYEQYFGPGTRLTVT.

J is TRBJ1-2 and V is TRBV6-5, with D possibly matching TRBD1 (6 bases). CDR3 size: 14 residues. Per the germline V gene, CDR1 is MNHEY and CDR2 is SVGAGI. Trimming removed 5 bases at V and 3 bases at J, with 13 bases between. The CDR3 DNA is TGTGCCAGCAGTCCACGGGCAGGGGACTATGGCTACACCTTC. Amino acids: CASSPRAGDYGYTF.

The chain links TRBV5-6 to TRBJ2-1, with 8 bases identical to TRBD2. Germline CDR1 SGHDT, CDR2 YYEEEE. V trimming: 0 bases; J trimming: 3 bases; junction bases outside the gene matches: 5. The CDR3 has 16 residues. The DNA of the CDR3 is TGTGCCAGCAGCTTGGAGGGCGGGAGGATCTACAATGAGCAGTTCTTC. Encoded protein: CASSLEGGRIYNEQFF. Drawing the rest from reference TRBV5-6 and TRBJ2-1, the complete variable domain is DAGVTQSPTHLIKTRGQQVTLRCSPKSGHDTVSWYQQALGQGPQFIFQYYEEEERQRGNFPDRFSGHQFPNYSSELNVNALLLGDSALYLCASSLEGGRIYNEQFFGPGTRLTVL.

The gene calls are TRBV27 and TRBJ2-7; the D gene is possibly TRBD1 (6 bases). Trimming cost V 6 bases and J 7 bases, with 25 bases left between them. The CDR3 runs 16 residues. The V gene's germline CDR1 is MNHEY and CDR2 SMNVEV (reference sequence). Here the CDR3 DNA reads TGTGCCAGCAGCGAATACCATGACAGGACGCTGGGTGAGCAGTACTTC. Protein sequence: CASSEYHDRTLGEQYF.